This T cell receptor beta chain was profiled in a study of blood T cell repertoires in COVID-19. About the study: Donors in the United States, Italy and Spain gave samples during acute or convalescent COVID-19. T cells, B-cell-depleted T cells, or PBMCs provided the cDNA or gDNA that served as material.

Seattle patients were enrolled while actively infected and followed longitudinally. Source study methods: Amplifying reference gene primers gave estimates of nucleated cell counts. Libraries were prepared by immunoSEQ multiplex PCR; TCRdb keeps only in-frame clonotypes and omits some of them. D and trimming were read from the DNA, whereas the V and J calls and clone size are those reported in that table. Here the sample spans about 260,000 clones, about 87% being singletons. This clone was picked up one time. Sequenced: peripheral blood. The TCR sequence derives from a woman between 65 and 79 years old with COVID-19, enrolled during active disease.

The chain's CDR3 is CASSLYGEETQYF. The CDR3 DNA sequence: TGTGCCAGCAGCCTTTACGGAGAAGAGACCCAGTACTTC. J is TRBJ2-5 and V is TRBV7-3; no definite D call. The CDR3 consists of 13 residues. V shed 5 bases and J shed 3 bases, with 10 bases lying between them. Looked up from germline, CDR1 is SGHTA and CDR2 is FQGTGA.